One T cell receptor (beta chain) is described in this entry. What it binds is not known. The CDR3 has 16 residues. The germline V and J ends were trimmed by 0 bases and 5 bases, with 17 bases remaining between them. Germline lookup yields CDR1 SGHNT and CDR2 YYREEE (reference sequence). The data originate from a study of beta chain features in type 1 diabetes. Overall study results and limits: The study notes PCR might favor shorter templates equally in patients and controls.

The sequenced template was cDNA made from the entire isolated RNA. Assay: immunoSEQ multiplex PCR; the TCRdb copy retains only in-frame clones and omits some. The table has roughly 42,000 clones, roughly 45% seen once. Markers CD45RO/CCR7/CD25/CD127/CD95/CD27 served to sort CD4+ naive, central memory, regulatory and stem cell-like memory cells. V usage is TRBV5-4 and J usage is TRBJ2-5, with D tentatively TRBD2 (7 bases). Sequenced sample: stem cell memory CD4+ T cells from blood. The receptor was isolated from a woman aged 25 to 39 in good health. CDR3 DNA: TGTGCCAGCAGCTTGGGGACTAGTAGACAGGTGGAGACCCAGTACTTC. Amino acid sequence: CASSLGTSRQVETQYF.